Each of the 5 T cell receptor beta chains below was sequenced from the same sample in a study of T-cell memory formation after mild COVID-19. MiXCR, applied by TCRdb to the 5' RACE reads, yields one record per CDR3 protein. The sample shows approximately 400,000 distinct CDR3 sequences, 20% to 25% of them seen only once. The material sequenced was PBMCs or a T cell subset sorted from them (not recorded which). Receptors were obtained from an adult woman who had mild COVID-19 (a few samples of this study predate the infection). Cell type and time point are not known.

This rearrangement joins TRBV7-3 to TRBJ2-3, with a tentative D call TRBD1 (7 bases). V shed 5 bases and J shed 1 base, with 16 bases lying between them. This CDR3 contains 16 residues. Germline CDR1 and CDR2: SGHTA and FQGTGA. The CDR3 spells CASSKGAQRGTDTQYF. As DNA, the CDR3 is TGTGCCAGCAGCAAGGGGGCCCAGCGGGGCACAGATACGCAGTATTTT.

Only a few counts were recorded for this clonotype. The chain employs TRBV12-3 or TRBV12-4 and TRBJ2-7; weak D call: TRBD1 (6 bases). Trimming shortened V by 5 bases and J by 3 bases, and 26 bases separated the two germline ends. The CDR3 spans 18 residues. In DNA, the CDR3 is TGTGCCAGCAGTCCTGCTCCGTCGTTCAGGGGCCCTCTCTACGAGCAGTACTTC. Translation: CASSPAPSFRGPLYEQYF.

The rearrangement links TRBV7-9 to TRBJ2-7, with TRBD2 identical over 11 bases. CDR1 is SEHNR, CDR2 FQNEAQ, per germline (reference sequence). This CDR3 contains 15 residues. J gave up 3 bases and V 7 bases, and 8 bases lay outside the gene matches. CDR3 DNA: TGTGCCAGCACCTCTGCGACTAGCGGGGTCTACGAGCAGTACTTC. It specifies CASTSATSGVYEQYF.

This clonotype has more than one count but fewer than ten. The CDR3: CASSVGSGGYEQYF. DNA for the CDR3: TGTGCCAGCAGCGTAGGTAGCGGTGGCTACGAGCAGTACTTC. V usage is TRBV9 and J usage is TRBJ2-7; D might be TRBD2 (6 bases). Trimming pared 0 bases from V and 3 bases from J, leaving 10 bases between. CDR3 size: 14 residues. Germline V gene lookup returns CDR1 SGDLS and CDR2 YYNGEE. The full variable domain, in which reference TRBV9 and TRBJ2-7 provide the parts outside the CDR3, is DSGVTQTPKHLITATGQRVTLRCSPRSGDLSVYWYQQSLDQGLQFLIQYYNGEERAKGNILERFSAQQFPDLHSELNLSSLELGDSALYFCASSVGSGGYEQYFGPGTRLTVT.

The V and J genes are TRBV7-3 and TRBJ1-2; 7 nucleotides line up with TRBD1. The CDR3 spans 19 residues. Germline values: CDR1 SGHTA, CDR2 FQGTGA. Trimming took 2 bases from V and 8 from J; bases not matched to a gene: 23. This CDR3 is CASSLEFSRGVWLFVGYTF. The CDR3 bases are TGTGCCAGCAGCTTAGAATTTAGCAGGGGGGTCTGGCTTTTTGTAGGCTACACCTTC.